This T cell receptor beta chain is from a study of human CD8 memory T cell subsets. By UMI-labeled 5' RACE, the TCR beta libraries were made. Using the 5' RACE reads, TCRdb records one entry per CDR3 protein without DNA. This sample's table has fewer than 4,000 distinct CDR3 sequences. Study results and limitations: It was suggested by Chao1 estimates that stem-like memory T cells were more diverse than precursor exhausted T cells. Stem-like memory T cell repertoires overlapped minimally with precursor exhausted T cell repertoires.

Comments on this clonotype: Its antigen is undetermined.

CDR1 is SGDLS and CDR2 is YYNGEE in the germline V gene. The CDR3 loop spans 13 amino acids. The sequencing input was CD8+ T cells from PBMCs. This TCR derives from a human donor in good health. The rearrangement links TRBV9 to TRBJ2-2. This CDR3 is CASSVASAGELFF.